The clone carrying this T cell receptor beta chain was counted a few times. The antigen remains undetermined. CDR3 length equals 17 residues. V shed 2 bases, J shed 0 bases, and the junction held 5 bases outside the gene matches. Per germline, CDR1 SGHTA and CDR2 FQGNSA. The data belong to a study of Graves' ophthalmopathy and Graves' hyperthyroidism. Study as a whole: Pretreatment peripheral blood was obtained at initial diagnosis. Broader study findings: Ophthalmopathy cases were distinguished from stable hyperthyroidism by a 13-signature model, reaching roughly 90% sensitivity and 81.08% specificity.

The sequenced template was RNA, covering the TCR beta CDR3 region. HTBI-primed RT-PCR formed the first round, and a multiplex PCR formed the second. TCRdb passed the multiplex PCR reads through MiXCR, listing each CDR3 protein once. The sample carries about 740,000 distinct CDR3 sequences, 40% recorded once. The authors diagnosed from clinical symptoms, serum thyroxine, TRAb, thyroid ultrasound and orbital computed tomography. The source material was peripheral blood. The receptor was isolated from an adult man with Graves' ophthalmopathy. The chain uses TRBV7-2 and TRBJ2-7; TRBD1 matches at 12 bases. The CDR3 loop is CASSLRGQGAFSYEQYF. The DNA for the CDR3 is TGTGCCAGCAGCTTAAGGGGACAGGGGGCTTTCTCCTACGAGCAGTACTTC.